The source of this TCR beta chain is a study of blood T cell repertoires in COVID-19. Study overall: The cDNA or gDNA used as material had been derived from T cells, B-cell-depleted T cells, or PBMCs.

This clone is medium-sized within its sample. This CDR3 comprises 13 residues. Germline CDR1 and CDR2: MNHEY and SVGEGT. V lost 5 bases to trimming and J lost 4 bases; unmatched junction nucleotides: 2. Sequencing was performed with immunoSEQ multiplex PCR; in TCRdb, only in-frame clones are kept and a portion is missing. The sample has some 42,000 clones; approximately 86% are singletons. The specimen sequenced was peripheral blood. This chain uses TRBV6-2 or TRBV6-3 with TRBJ1-5; the match to TRBD1 covers 7 bases. This receptor was obtained from a middle-aged man with active COVID-19. CDR3 protein: CASSGTENQPQHF. DNA of the CDR3: TGTGCCAGCAGTGGGACAGAGAATCAGCCCCAGCATTTT.